This T cell receptor (beta chain) came from a study of Graves' ophthalmopathy and Graves' hyperthyroidism. Whole-study context: No treatment had been given when peripheral blood was collected at initial diagnosis.

RNA transcripts provided the template for amplifying TCR beta CDR3 regions. The authors performed first-round RT-PCR with HTBI primers and then a second-round multiplex PCR. Each CDR3 protein gets one entry after TCRdb re-called the multiplex PCR reads with MiXCR. The sample carries about 740,000 distinct CDR3 sequences, approximately 40% recorded once. The study excluded patients with other autoimmune diseases, uncontrolled infections, pregnancy or lactation. Fresh peripheral blood, roughly 9.4 ml, was the PBMC source. Study conclusions and caveats: Most thyroid clonotypes with frequency above 0.001 were detected in blood too.

Comments on this clonotype: The antigen is undetermined.

This TCR derives from an adult man with Graves' ophthalmopathy. The sample taken for sequencing was peripheral blood.

The CDR3 here is CASSTGAQGQYF. The DNA for the CDR3 is TGTGCCAGCAGTACAGGGGCCCAGGGCCAGTACTTC. The V gene is TRBV27, the J gene TRBJ2-5, with 7 positions matching TRBD1. Per germline, CDR1 MNHEY and CDR2 SMNVEV (reference sequence). This CDR3 region has 12 residues. Germline trimming cut 5 bases from V and 10 bases from J; bases unmatched to any gene: 7.